This TCR beta chain stems from a study of radiotherapy plus CTLA-4 blockade in lung cancer. Generated by immunoSEQ multiplex PCR, the TCRdb table keeps only in-frame clones and is missing some. The sample carries 45,000 to 75,000 clones, just over 75% recorded once. Germline V lookup: CDR1 MNHEY, CDR2 SMNVEV (reference sequence). The CDR3 is made up of 15 amino acids. Trimming cost V 4 bases and J 0 bases, with 13 bases left between them. This sequence originates from a human donor with non-small cell lung cancer who had a partial response to radiotherapy plus ipilimumab. Sequences were derived from peripheral blood, sampled from a patient treated with radiotherapy plus ipilimumab. The rearrangement uses TRBV27 and TRBJ2-7; D possibly corresponds to TRBD1 (5 bases). The CDR3 DNA reads TGTGCCAGCAGTTGGGGCGGACCGATCTCCTACGAGCAGTACTTC. This gives the protein CASSWGGPISYEQYF.